This is a list of T cell receptor beta chains from one sample in a study of blood T cell repertoires in COVID-19. Profiled with immunoSEQ multiplex PCR; TCRdb holds only in-frame clones, not every one. Of approximately 250,000 clones in the sample, approximately 90% were seen once. Sequencing was carried out using PBMCs or T cells enriched from blood (not recorded which). Receptors were obtained from a man aged 35 to 55 who had been exposed to COVID-19. Each CDR3 is given without its conserved first and last residue. Clone sizes are given selectively: once, few, many, or a class where the clone is expanded.

J gene: TRBJ1-6
V gene: TRBV5-4
clone size: NA
CDR3 protein: ASSPYQGASNSPLH

J gene: TRBJ2-3
V gene: TRBV7-3
clone size: NA
CDR3 protein: ASSLTELSTDTQY

J gene: TRBJ2-1
V gene: TRBV5-1
clone size: NA
CDR3 protein: ASSLVVRLAEYNEQF

J gene: TRBJ1-1
V gene: TRBV9
clone size: NA
CDR3 protein: ASSLTGPPTEAF

J gene: TRBJ2-2
V gene: TRBV6-4
clone size: NA
CDR3 protein: ASSRTSGSFGELF

J gene: TRBJ2-7
V gene: TRBV7-3
clone size: NA
CDR3 protein: ASSPQGQGYEQY

J gene: TRBJ2-2
V gene: TRBV5-4
clone size: NA
CDR3 protein: ASSLFVSTGELF

J gene: TRBJ2-3
V gene: TRBV28
clone size: NA
CDR3 protein: ASSLQGGVDTQY

J gene: TRBJ2-2
V gene: TRBV9
clone size: few
CDR3 protein: ASTRENTGELF

J gene: TRBJ1-2
V gene: TRBV6-5
clone size: NA
CDR3 protein: ASSYSMSQDYGYT

J gene: TRBJ2-7
V gene: TRBV29-1
clone size: few
CDR3 protein: SVLLAGVYEQY